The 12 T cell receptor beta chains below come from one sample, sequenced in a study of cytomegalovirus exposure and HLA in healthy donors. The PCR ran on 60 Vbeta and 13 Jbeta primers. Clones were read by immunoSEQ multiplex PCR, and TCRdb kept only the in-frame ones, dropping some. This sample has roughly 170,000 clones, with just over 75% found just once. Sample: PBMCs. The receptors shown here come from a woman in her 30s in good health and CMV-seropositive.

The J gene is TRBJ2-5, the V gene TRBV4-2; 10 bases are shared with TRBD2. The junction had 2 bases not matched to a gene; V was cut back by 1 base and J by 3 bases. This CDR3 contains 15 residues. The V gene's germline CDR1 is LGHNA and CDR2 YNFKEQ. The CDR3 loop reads CASSQVLAGEETQYF. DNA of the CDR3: TGTGCCAGCAGCCAAGTTCTAGCGGGAGAAGAGACCCAGTACTTC.

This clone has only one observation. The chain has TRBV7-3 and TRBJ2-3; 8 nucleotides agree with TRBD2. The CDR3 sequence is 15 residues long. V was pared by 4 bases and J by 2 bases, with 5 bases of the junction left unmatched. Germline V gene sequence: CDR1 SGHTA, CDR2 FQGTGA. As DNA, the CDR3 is TGTGCCAGCAGCTCGATAGCGGGGTCCACAGATACGCAGTATTTT. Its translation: CASSSIAGSTDTQYF.

CDR3 residues: CASSERQEFTGELFF. The CDR3, as DNA: TGTGCCAGCAGTGAAAGACAGGAATTTACCGGGGAGCTGTTTTTT. The rearrangement joins TRBV2 to TRBJ2-2; possible D gene TRBD1, 6 bases. The length of the CDR3 is 15 residues. Deletions cut 2 bases from V and 5 bases from J, with 12 bases between. In germline, CDR1 is SNHLY, CDR2 FYNNEI.

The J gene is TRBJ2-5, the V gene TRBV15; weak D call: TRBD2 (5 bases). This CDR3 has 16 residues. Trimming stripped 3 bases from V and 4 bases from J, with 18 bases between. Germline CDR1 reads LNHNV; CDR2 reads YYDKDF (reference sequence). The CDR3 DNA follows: TGTGCCACCAGCAGGCCTTCTGCACTAGGATTAGAGACCCAGTACTTC. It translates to CATSRPSALGLETQYF.

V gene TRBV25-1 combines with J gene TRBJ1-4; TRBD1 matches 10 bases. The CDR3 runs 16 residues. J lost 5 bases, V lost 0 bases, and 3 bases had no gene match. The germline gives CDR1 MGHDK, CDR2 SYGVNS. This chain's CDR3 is CASSEYKGQGNEKLFF. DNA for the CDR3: TGTGCCAGCAGTGAATATAAGGGACAGGGGAATGAAAAACTGTTTTTT. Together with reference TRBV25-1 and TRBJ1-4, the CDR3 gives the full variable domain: EADIYQTPRYLVIGTGKKITLECSQTMGHDKMYWYQQDPGMELHLIHYSYGVNSTEKGDLSSESTVSRIRTEHFPLTLESARPSHTSQYLCASSEYKGQGNEKLFFGSGTQLSVL.

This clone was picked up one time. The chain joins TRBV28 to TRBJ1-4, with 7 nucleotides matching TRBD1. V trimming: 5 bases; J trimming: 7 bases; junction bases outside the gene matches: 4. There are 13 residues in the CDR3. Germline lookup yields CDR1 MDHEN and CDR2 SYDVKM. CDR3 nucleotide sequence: TGTGCCAGCAGTCGACAGGGTGGTGAAAAACTGTTTTTT. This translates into CASSRQGGEKLFF.

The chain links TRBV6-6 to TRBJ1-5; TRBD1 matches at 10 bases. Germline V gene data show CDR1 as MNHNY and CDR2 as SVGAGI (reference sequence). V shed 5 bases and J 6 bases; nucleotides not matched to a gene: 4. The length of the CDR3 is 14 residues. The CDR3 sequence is CASSPTGGGQPQHF. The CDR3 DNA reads TGTGCCAGCAGTCCGACAGGGGGCGGTCAGCCCCAGCATTTT.

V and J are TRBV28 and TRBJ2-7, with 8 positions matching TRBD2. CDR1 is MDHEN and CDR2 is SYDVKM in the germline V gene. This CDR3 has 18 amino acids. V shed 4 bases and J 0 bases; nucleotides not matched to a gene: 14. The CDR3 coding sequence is TGTGCCAGCAGTTCCCTCCGACTAGCGAACACTTACTCCTACGAGCAGTACTTC. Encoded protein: CASSSLRLANTYSYEQYF.

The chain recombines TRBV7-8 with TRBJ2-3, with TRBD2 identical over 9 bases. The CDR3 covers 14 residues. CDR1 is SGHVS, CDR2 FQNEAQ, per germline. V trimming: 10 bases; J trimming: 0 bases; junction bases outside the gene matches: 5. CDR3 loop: CATRLAASTDTQYF. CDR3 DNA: TGTGCCACCCGACTAGCGGCTAGCACAGATACGCAGTATTTT. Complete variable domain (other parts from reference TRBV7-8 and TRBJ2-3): GAGVSQSPRYKVAKRGQDVALRCDPISGHVSLFWYQQALGQGPEFLTYFQNEAQLDKSGLPSDRFFAERPEGSVSTLKIQRTQQEDSAVYLCATRLAASTDTQYFGPGTRLTVL.

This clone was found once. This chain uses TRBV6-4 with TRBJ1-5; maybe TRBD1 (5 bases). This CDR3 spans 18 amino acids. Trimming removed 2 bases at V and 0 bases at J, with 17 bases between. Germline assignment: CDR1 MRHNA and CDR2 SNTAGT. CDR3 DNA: TGTGCCAGCAGTGACCCGAAAAGGGGAAGGGGTAGCAATCAGCCCCAGCATTTT. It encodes CASSDPKRGRGSNQPQHF.

CDR3 residues: CAWSVRQAHTGELFF. In DNA, the CDR3 is TGTGCCTGGAGTGTACGACAGGCCCACACCGGGGAGCTGTTTTTT. The V and J genes are TRBV30 and TRBJ2-2, with a weak D call TRBD1 (6 bases). Trimming left V 0 bases short and J 3 bases short, with 11 bases between. The CDR3 is 15 amino acids. CDR1 and CDR2 (germline): GTSNPN, SVGIG (reference sequence). The full variable domain, its missing parts supplied by reference TRBV30 and TRBJ2-2, is SQTIHQWPATLVQPVGSPLSLECTVEGTSNPNLYWYRQAAGRGLQLLFYSVGIGQISSEVPQNLSASRPQDRQFILSSKKLLLSDSGFYLCAWSVRQAHTGELFFGEGSRLTVL.

The CDR3 DNA is TGTGCCAGCAGTAAGCTAGCGGGACCACCCTACGAGCAGTACTTC. This encodes CASSKLAGPPYEQYF. The chain has TRBV28 and TRBJ2-7, with TRBD2 identical over 9 bases. This CDR3 has 15 amino acids. After removal of 5 bases from V and 2 bases from J, the junction contained 7 bases not matched to a gene. Per germline, CDR1 MDHEN and CDR2 SYDVKM. The whole variable domain, remainder taken from reference TRBV28 and TRBJ2-7, is DVKVTQSSRYLVKRTGEKVFLECVQDMDHENMFWYRQDPGLGLRLIYFSYDVKMKEKGDIPEGYSVSREKKERFSLILESASTNQTSMYLCASSKLAGPPYEQYFGPGTRLTVT.